What follows are 31 T cell receptor beta chains derived from one specimen sequenced in a study of regulatory T cells in long-lasting Graves disease. Noted time point: persistent/refractory GD, antithyroid drugs over 5 years with positive TRAb. Isolated PBMC RNA provided the starting material for the TCR library. Arm-PCR with iRepertoire HTBI primers amplified the CDR3 regions for these TCR beta libraries. TCRdb fed the multiplex PCR reads into MiXCR, producing one record per CDR3 protein. The sample lists about half a million distinct CDR3 sequences, around a fifth occurring once. Sequenced material: peripheral blood mononuclear cells (PBMCs), taken when the disease was refractory, from a patient treated with antithyroid drugs. Every receptor here comes from a female donor with Graves disease.

The chain combines TRBV29-1 with TRBJ1-1; a possible D gene is TRBD1 (5 bases). Trimming shortened V by 2 bases and J by 7 bases, and 17 bases separated the two germline ends. CDR1 and CDR2 from the germline V gene are SQVTM and ANQGSEA. This CDR3 contains 14 residues. The CDR3 spells CSVEHLAAGGEAFF. CDR3 bases: TGCAGCGTTGAACACTTGGCCGCGGGGGGTGAAGCTTTCTTT.

This clonotype was detected ten times or more. The chain carries TRBV19 and TRBJ1-2; no firm D call. V lost 3 bases to trimming and J lost 0 bases, with 14 bases between them. This CDR3 has 16 amino acids. Per germline, CDR1 LNHDA and CDR2 SQIVND (reference sequence). The CDR3 region has the DNA TGTGCCAGTAGTATGGGTTACCGAGCGACTAACTATGGCTACACCTTC. Residues: CASSMGYRATNYGYTF.

This clonotype was observed a handful of times. The chain couples TRBV6-5 to TRBJ2-5; a weak D match, TRBD2 (5 bases). V was clipped by 0 bases and J by 4 bases, with 12 bases between them. The CDR3 runs 15 residues. Per the germline V gene, CDR1 is MNHEY and CDR2 is SVGAGI. The CDR3 protein is CASSYSFTRAETQYF. In DNA form, the CDR3 reads TGTGCCAGCAGTTACTCCTTCACGCGGGCAGAGACCCAGTACTTC.

This clonotype has at least ten counts. The rearrangement links TRBV12-3 or TRBV12-4 to TRBJ1-2; D is possibly TRBD1 (5 bases). The CDR3 is 12 amino acids. Trimming removed 3 bases at V and 8 bases at J, with 10 bases between. The CDR3 DNA sequence: TGTGCCAGCAGTTTGGAAAGGGGCGGCTACACCTTC. The encoded protein is CASSLERGGYTF.

This clonotype occurred a few times. The CDR3 spells CASSPTGKVYEQYF. CDR3 DNA: TGTGCCAGCTCACCTACAGGCAAAGTCTACGAGCAGTACTTC. The chain recombines TRBV18 with TRBJ2-7; TRBD1 is a possible D gene (5 bases). CDR1 KGHSH and CDR2 LQKENI come from the germline V gene. This CDR3 comprises 14 residues. Trimming took off 3 bases at V and 3 bases at J, with 12 bases between the two ends.

The genes are TRBV5-5 and TRBJ2-6; D gene ambiguous. With 3 bases removed from V and 4 bases from J, the gap between germline ends came to 8 bases. The CDR3 has 14 residues. Germline V CDR1 and CDR2: SGHKS, YYEKEE (reference sequence). The CDR3 loop is CASSSSPGANVLTF. CDR3 nucleotides: TGTGCCAGCAGCTCCAGTCCCGGGGCCAACGTCCTGACTTTC.

This clonotype appeared a few times. The chain links TRBV5-1 to TRBJ2-3; TRBD1 matches 11 bases. The CDR3 covers 15 residues. The trim removed 0 bases at V and 5 bases at J, leaving 2 bases unmatched. Germline CDR1 SGHRS, CDR2 YFSETQ. The CDR3: CASSLGTGGGDTQYF. The CDR3 bases are TGCGCCAGCAGCTTGGGGACAGGGGGCGGAGATACGCAGTATTTT.

This clonotype appeared many times. This chain uses TRBV30 with TRBJ1-2; the D gene is possibly TRBD1 (5 bases). Germline V gene sequence: CDR1 GTSNPN, CDR2 SVGIG (reference sequence). This CDR3 spans 12 amino acids. Deletions cut 4 bases from V and 0 bases from J, with 6 bases between. The CDR3 DNA reads as TGTGCCTGGACAGGGTCTAACTATGGCTACACCTTC. Its protein is CAWTGSNYGYTF.

There are many counts of this clonotype. This sequence joins TRBV12-3 or TRBV12-4 and TRBJ2-2, with 9 bases matching TRBD1. The ends lost 6 bases at V and 7 bases at J; junction bases unmatched: 21. The CDR3 consists of 19 residues. The DNA of the CDR3 is TGTGCCAGCAGCCTAATGTTTGGAACAGGGGGCGTTGGAATCGGGGAGCTGTTTTTT. This encodes CASSLMFGTGGVGIGELFF.

The sample holds a few counts of this clonotype. The V call is TRBV13, the J call TRBJ2-5; 8 positions match TRBD2. Germline V gene lookup returns CDR1 PRHDT and CDR2 FYEKMQ (reference sequence). CDR3 length: 14 amino acids. The V gene end was trimmed by 4 bases and the J gene end by 4 bases; junction bases not matched to a gene: 5. CDR3 nucleotides: TGTGCCAGCAGCTCGGGGACTAGGATAGAGACCCAGTACTTC. Its translation is CASSSGTRIETQYF. Based on the CDR3 plus reference TRBV13 and TRBJ2-5, the full variable domain is AAGVIQSPRHLIKEKRETATLKCYPIPRHDTVYWYQQGPGQDPQFLISFYEKMQSDKGSIPDRFSAQQFSDYHSELNMSSLELGDSALYFCASSSGTRIETQYFGPGTRLLVL.

In the case of this clonotype: A much larger clone sits a single nucleotide away, making a read error possible. V and J are TRBV11-2 and TRBJ2-5, with 10 bases lining up with TRBD1. Germline assignment: CDR1 SGHAT and CDR2 FQNNGV. V shed 5 bases and J 9 bases; nucleotides not matched to a gene: 18. The CDR3 spans 17 residues. In nucleotides, the CDR3 is TGTGCCAGCAGCACCCTCAGGGGACAGGGGAGGAGTGAGGCCCAGTACTTC. This codes for CASSTLRGQGRSEAQYF.

There are a few counts of this clonotype. This clone may be a read error of a much larger clone one base away. This is likely a read error, given that the CDR3 carries no conserved phenylalanine or tryptophan at its end. The chain recombines TRBV3-1 with TRBJ2-5; D not certain. Germline lookup yields CDR1 LGHDT and CDR2 YNNKEL (reference sequence). This CDR3 has 12 residues. Trimming stripped 4 bases from V and 7 bases from J, with 10 bases between. DNA of the CDR3: TGTGCCAGCAGCCCCAACGACCCGACCCAGTACCTC. Its translation: CASSPNDPTQYL.

The CDR3 protein is CASSFSAARGSQYF. The DNA for the CDR3 is TGTGCCAGCAGTTTTTCGGCGGCCCGAGGGTCCCAGTACTTC. The J gene is TRBJ2-5, the V gene TRBV28, with a tentative D call TRBD2 (5 bases). Between the trimmed V and J ends, which lost 3 bases and 9 bases, there was a span of 17 bases. The CDR3 has 14 residues. Germline loops: CDR1 MDHEN, CDR2 SYDVKM.

This clonotype was recorded many times. The chain links TRBV25-1 to TRBJ2-2; D is unclear. Per germline, CDR1 MGHDK and CDR2 SYGVNS. Trimming shortened V by 3 bases and J by 7 bases, and 6 bases separated the two germline ends. The CDR3 has 12 residues. The DNA of the CDR3 is TGTGCCAGCAGTGACCCGGTCGGGGAGCTGTTTTTT. Translating it yields CASSDPVGELFF.

The sample holds a few counts of this clonotype. The chain combines TRBV7-2 with TRBJ2-7, with 7 positions matching TRBD2. CDR1 and CDR2 (germline): SGHTA, FQGNSA. The ends lost 4 bases at V and 4 bases at J; junction bases unmatched: 10. This CDR3 is 15 amino acids long. For the CDR3, the DNA is TGTGCCAGCAGCTCCCGGGGGACGGGGGGATACGAGCAGTACTTC. This codes for CASSSRGTGGYEQYF. Using reference TRBV7-2 and TRBJ2-7 for the parts outside the CDR3, the full variable domain is GAGVSQSPSNKVTEKGKDVELRCDPISGHTALYWYRQSLGQGLEFLIYFQGNSAPDKSGLPSDRFSAERTGGSVSTLTIQRTQQEDSAVYLCASSSRGTGGYEQYFGPGTRLTVT.

This clonotype was detected ten times or more. J is TRBJ1-2 and V is TRBV7-2, with 9 bases identical to TRBD1. In germline, CDR1 is SGHTA, CDR2 FQGNSA. V gave up 5 bases and J gave up 8 bases; unmatched junction bases: 6. CDR3 size: 13 residues. The CDR3 region has the DNA TGTGCCAGCAGCGAGGGACAGGGAGGCGGCTACACCTTC. This sequence encodes CASSEGQGGGYTF.

This clonotype was found many times. The chain links TRBV7-2 to TRBJ1-2; 7 bases agree with TRBD1. V was pared by 6 bases and J by 2 bases, with 3 bases of the junction left unmatched. Per the germline V gene, CDR1 is SGHTA and CDR2 is FQGNSA. CDR3 length equals 13 residues. Here the CDR3 reads CASRGTENYGYTF. The CDR3 DNA reads as TGTGCCAGCAGGGGGACAGAGAACTATGGCTACACCTTC. The full variable domain, its missing parts supplied by reference TRBV7-2 and TRBJ1-2, is GAGVSQSPSNKVTEKGKDVELRCDPISGHTALYWYRQSLGQGLEFLIYFQGNSAPDKSGLPSDRFSAERTGGSVSTLTIQRTQQEDSAVYLCASRGTENYGYTFGSGTRLTVV.

Ten or more counts support this clonotype. V and J are TRBV28 and TRBJ1-2; 8 nucleotides agree with TRBD1. V shed 5 bases, J shed 5 bases, and the junction held 7 bases outside the gene matches. The CDR3 is 14 residues long. Germline V lookup: CDR1 MDHEN, CDR2 SYDVKM. As DNA, the CDR3 is TGTGCCAGCAGTCCCCCAGGACAGGGATATGGCTACACCTTC. Its protein is CASSPPGQGYGYTF.

The chain carries TRBV6-2 or TRBV6-3 and TRBJ2-6, with a possible D match to TRBD1 (5 bases). V shed 8 bases and J shed 0 bases, with 20 bases lying between them. This CDR3 is built from 18 residues. CDR1 and CDR2 from the germline V gene are MNHEY and SVGEGT. The chain's CDR3 is CASSPLQVLSSGANVLTF. The CDR3 DNA follows: TGTGCCAGCTCACCCCTACAGGTCCTTAGCTCTGGGGCCAACGTCCTGACTTTC.

This clonotype was seen repeatedly, ten times or more. This chain joins TRBV7-9 and TRBJ2-5; D is unclear. V gave up 9 bases and J gave up 0 bases, with 2 bases separating them. The CDR3 has 10 amino acids. Germline-derived CDR1 and CDR2 are SEHNR and FQNEAQ (reference sequence). CDR3 in amino acids: CARDQETQYF. The DNA of the CDR3 is TGTGCCAGAGACCAAGAGACCCAGTACTTC. The full variable domain, with the rest looked up from reference TRBV7-9 and TRBJ2-5, is DTGVSQNPRHKITKRGQNVTFRCDPISEHNRLYWYRQTLGQGPEFLTYFQNEAQLEKSRLLSDRFSAERPKGSFSTLEIQRTEQGDSAMYLCARDQETQYFGPGTRLLVL.

This clonotype has a single count. The V gene is TRBV4-3, the J gene TRBJ1-5, with unresolved D. V gave up 0 bases and J gave up 7 bases, with 13 bases separating them. This CDR3 spans 15 amino acids. Germline lookup yields CDR1 LGHNA and CDR2 YSLEER. The CDR3 region has the DNA TGCGCCAGCAGCCAAGATTTCGGCAACAACCAGCCCCAGCATTTT. Translation: CASSQDFGNNQPQHF.

V usage is TRBV5-1 and J usage is TRBJ2-7; TRBD1 agrees at 10 bases. The CDR3 sequence is 15 residues long. Germline loops: CDR1 SGHRS, CDR2 YFSETQ. Losses at the gene ends were 4 bases for V and 6 bases for J; bases not matched to a gene: 10. CDR3 amino acids: CASSPGGTGVREQYF. The CDR3 DNA reads as TGCGCCAGCAGCCCGGGCGGGACAGGGGTACGCGAGCAGTACTTC.

V gene TRBV7-9 combines with J gene TRBJ2-7, with D possibly matching TRBD2 (5 bases). Trimming removed 0 bases at V and 6 bases at J, with 9 bases between. Germline V CDR1 and CDR2: SEHNR, FQNEAQ (reference sequence). CDR3 length: 13 residues. In DNA form, the CDR3 reads TGTGCCAGCAGCTTAGCGCCGGGGATCGAGCAGTACTTC. Translating it yields CASSLAPGIEQYF.

This clonotype has more than one count but fewer than ten. The chain carries TRBV9 and TRBJ2-7; D possibly uses TRBD1 or TRBD2 (5 bases each). The germline gives CDR1 SGDLS, CDR2 YYNGEE. This CDR3 has 16 residues. V was cut by 4 bases and J by 9 bases, with 26 bases left in between. In DNA, the CDR3 is TGTGCCAGCAGCAGAGGGGACGGGGACCGACCTACGAGGCAGTACTTC. Protein sequence: CASSRGDGDRPTRQYF.

CDR3 nucleotides: TGTGCCATCAGTTCAGGGGACAATCAGCCCCAGCATTTT. Protein sequence: CAISSGDNQPQHF. The chain employs TRBV10-3 and TRBJ1-5, with a tentative D call TRBD1 (6 bases). In germline, CDR1 is ENHRY, CDR2 SYGVKD. CDR3 size: 13 residues. Deletions cut 5 bases from V and 3 bases from J, with 8 bases between.

This clonotype was recorded at least ten times. V is TRBV27 and J is TRBJ1-2, with TRBD1 as a possible D gene (5 bases). The germline V gene has CDR1 MNHEY and CDR2 SMNVEV (reference sequence). Trimming stripped 5 bases from V and 2 bases from J, with 12 bases between. This CDR3 has 14 residues. The CDR3 here is CASSGARDNYGYTF. As DNA, the CDR3 is TGTGCCAGCAGTGGCGCGAGGGACAACTATGGCTACACCTTC.

The V and J genes are TRBV9 and TRBJ2-7, with 9 bases lining up with TRBD1. J was trimmed by 3 bases and V by 0 bases; bases with no gene match: 4. Germline V gives CDR1 SGDLS, CDR2 YYNGEE. This CDR3 has 15 amino acids. The CDR3 reads CASSVGPDRGYEQYF. In DNA form, the CDR3 reads TGTGCCAGCAGCGTAGGACCGGACAGGGGCTACGAGCAGTACTTC.

The rearrangement joins TRBV7-2 to TRBJ2-2, with D perhaps TRBD2 (6 bases). CDR3 size: 15 residues. V was clipped by 1 base and J by 8 bases, with 14 bases between them. Per the germline V gene, CDR1 is SGHTA and CDR2 is FQGNSA. The CDR3 DNA is TGTGCCAGCAGCTTAGAAGATAGCGGTACGGGGGAGCTGTTTTTT. This translates into CASSLEDSGTGELFF. Full variable domain (rest looked up from reference TRBV7-2 and TRBJ2-2): GAGVSQSPSNKVTEKGKDVELRCDPISGHTALYWYRQSLGQGLEFLIYFQGNSAPDKSGLPSDRFSAERTGGSVSTLTIQRTQQEDSAVYLCASSLEDSGTGELFFGEGSRLTVL.

This clonotype occurred many times. The chain has TRBV29-1 and TRBJ2-2; tentatively, D is TRBD2 (6 bases). CDR3 size: 11 residues. Germline lookup yields CDR1 SQVTM and CDR2 ANQGSEA. V was pared by 7 bases and J by 8 bases, with 11 bases between. The CDR3 DNA follows: TGCAGCGCATCGGAGGGGGGGGAGCTGTTTTTT. Translation: CSASEGGELFF.

On this clonotype itself: The junction shows a germline mismatch at one end, possibly a read error. This rearrangement joins TRBV11-3 to TRBJ2-5; 8 bases are shared with TRBD2. Germline values: CDR1 SGHNT, CDR2 YENEEA. The CDR3 loop spans 19 amino acids. The CDR3 loop reads CANSPPQWREEGRGETQYF. The CDR3 DNA reads as TGTGCCAACAGCCCACCCCAATGGCGGGAGGAGGGGAGGGGAGAGACCCAGTACTTC.

A few counts support this clonotype. The chain uses TRBV7-6 and TRBJ2-7; D tentatively fits TRBD1 or TRBD2 (6 bases each). The CDR3 consists of 15 residues. CDR1 is SGHVS and CDR2 is FNYEAQ in the germline V gene. The ends were cut back, 1 base at V and 3 bases at J, with 13 bases in the middle. The CDR3 DNA sequence: TGTGCCAGCAGCTTAGTCGGGGGCGAAGGCTACGAGCAGTACTTC. This codes for CASSLVGGEGYEQYF. Filled out from reference TRBV7-6 and TRBJ2-7, the complete variable domain reads GAGVSQSPRYKVTKRGQDVALRCDPISGHVSLYWYRQALGQGPEFLTYFNYEAQQDKSGLPNDRFSAERPEGSISTLTIQRTEQRDSAMYRCASSLVGGEGYEQYFGPGTRLTVT.